This T cell receptor (beta chain) comes out of a study of a mutant IDH1 vaccine in newly diagnosed glioma. Study-level information: The start of vaccination came 4-6 weeks after radiotherapy alone, or with temozolomide cycles.

This CDR3 comprises 15 residues. Trimming took 5 bases from V and 0 from J; bases not matched to a gene: 4. Germline assignment: CDR1 SGHVS and CDR2 FQNEAQ. Produced via immunoSEQ multiplex PCR; TCRdb's table is partial and in-frame only. The sample lists some 30,000 clones, about 89% occurring once. A note on this clone: Its antigen remains unidentified.

Time point described: week 5, during vaccination. In the vaccine, a single dose held 300 ug of the mutant IDH1 20-mer peptide, along with topical imiquimod. Sequences were derived from PBMCs, sampled from a glioma patient whose treatment included an IDH1 peptide vaccine. The sequence was collected from a man aged 18 to 35 with glioma. The chain recombines TRBV7-8 with TRBJ1-2, with 9 bases fitting TRBD1. CDR3 DNA sequence: TGTGCCAGCAGCGGAGGGACAGGGCCTAACTATGGCTACACCTTC. As protein: CASSGGTGPNYGYTF.